This paragraph covers one T cell receptor beta chain sequence. Its antigen is undetermined. One end of the junction is discordant with germline, which a read error may explain. This sample was taken from a study of T cell repertoires in cytomegalovirus infection. As for the study in general: The study used recently identified HLA-C-restricted and well-studied HLA-B-restricted CMV epitopes. Both CMV infection and a matching HLA type were indicated by public TCR beta signatures. Study results and caveats: HLA-C-restricted, CMV-specific TCR beta clonotypes were dominant ex vivo.

TCRdb redid the calling of the reads with MiXCR, one entry per CDR3 protein. The sample shows some 920,000 distinct CDR3 sequences, more than 25% of them seen only once. Germline V gives CDR1 SGHVS, CDR2 FNYEAQ. There are 19 residues in the CDR3. The chain employs TRBV7-6 and TRBJ1-4; D is uncertain. The specimen comprised cultured CD8+ T cells from PBMCs, sampled from culture after CMV antigen stimulation. This clonotype was sampled from a human donor in good health (CMV status not recorded). Some clones in this sample may be carry-over from other donors' samples. CDR3 in amino acids: CANSLTASGLGTRNEKLFF. CDR3 DNA: TGTGCCAACAGCTTGACCGCTTCAGGCCTCGGAACTCGTAATGAAAAACTGTTTTTT.